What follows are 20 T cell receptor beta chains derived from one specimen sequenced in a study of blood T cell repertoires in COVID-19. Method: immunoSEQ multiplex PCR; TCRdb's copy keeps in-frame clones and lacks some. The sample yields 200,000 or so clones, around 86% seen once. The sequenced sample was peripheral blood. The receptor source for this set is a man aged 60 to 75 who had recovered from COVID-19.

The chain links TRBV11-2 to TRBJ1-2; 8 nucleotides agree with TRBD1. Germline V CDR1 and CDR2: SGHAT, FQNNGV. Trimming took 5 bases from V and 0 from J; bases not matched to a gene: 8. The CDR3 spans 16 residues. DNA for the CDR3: TGTGCCAGCAGCCCGCCCGGGACAGGAGCTAACTATGGCTACACCTTC. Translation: CASSPPGTGANYGYTF.

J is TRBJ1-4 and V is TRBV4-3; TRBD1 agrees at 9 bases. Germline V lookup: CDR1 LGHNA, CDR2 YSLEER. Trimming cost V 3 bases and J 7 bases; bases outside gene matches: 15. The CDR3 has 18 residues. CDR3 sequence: CASSQAPGQGFRREKLFF. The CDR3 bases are TGCGCCAGCAGCCAGGCTCCGGGACAGGGCTTCAGGCGTGAAAAACTGTTTTTT.

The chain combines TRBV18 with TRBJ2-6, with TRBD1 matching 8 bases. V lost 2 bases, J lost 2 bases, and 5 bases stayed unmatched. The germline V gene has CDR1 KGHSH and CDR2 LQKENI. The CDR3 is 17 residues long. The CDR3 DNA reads TGTGCCAGCTCACCAGGACAGGGAATCACTGGGGCCAACGTCCTGACTTTC. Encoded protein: CASSPGQGITGANVLTF. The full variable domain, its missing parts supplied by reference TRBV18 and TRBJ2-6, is NAGVMQNPRHLVRRRGQEARLRCSPMKGHSHVYWYRQLPEEGLKFMVYLQKENIIDESGMPKERFSAEFPKEGPSILRIQQVVRGDSAAYFCASSPGQGITGANVLTFGAGSRLTVL.

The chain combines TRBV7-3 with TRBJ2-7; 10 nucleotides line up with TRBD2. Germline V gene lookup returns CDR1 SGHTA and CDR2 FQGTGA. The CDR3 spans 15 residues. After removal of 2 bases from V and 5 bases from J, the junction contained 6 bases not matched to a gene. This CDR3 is CASSLRLAGANEQYF. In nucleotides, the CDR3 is TGTGCCAGCAGCTTACGGCTAGCGGGAGCCAACGAGCAGTACTTC.

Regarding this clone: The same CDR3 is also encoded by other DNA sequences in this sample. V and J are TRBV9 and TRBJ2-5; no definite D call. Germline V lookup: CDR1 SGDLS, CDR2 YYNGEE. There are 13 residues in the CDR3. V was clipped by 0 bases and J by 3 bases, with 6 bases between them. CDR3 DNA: TGTGCCAGCAGCGTAGCAAGAGAAGAGACCCAGTACTTC. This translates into CASSVAREETQYF.

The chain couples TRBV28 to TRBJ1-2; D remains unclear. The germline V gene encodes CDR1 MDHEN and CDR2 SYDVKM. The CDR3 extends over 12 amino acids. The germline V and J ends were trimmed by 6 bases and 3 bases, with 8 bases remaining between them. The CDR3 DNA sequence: TGTGCCAGCAGGGCCGGGGACTATGGCTACACCTTC. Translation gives CASRAGDYGYTF.

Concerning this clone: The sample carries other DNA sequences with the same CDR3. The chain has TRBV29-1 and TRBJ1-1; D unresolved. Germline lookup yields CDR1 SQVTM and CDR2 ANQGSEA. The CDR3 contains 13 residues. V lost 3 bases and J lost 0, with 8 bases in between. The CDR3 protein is CSVERQLNTEAFF. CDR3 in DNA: TGCAGCGTTGAGCGTCAATTGAACACTGAAGCTTTCTTT.

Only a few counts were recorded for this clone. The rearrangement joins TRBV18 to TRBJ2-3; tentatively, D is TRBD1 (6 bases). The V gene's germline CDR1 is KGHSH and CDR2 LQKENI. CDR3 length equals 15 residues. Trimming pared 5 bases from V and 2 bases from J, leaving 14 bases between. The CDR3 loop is CASSKQGTVTDTQYF. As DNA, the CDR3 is TGTGCCAGCTCAAAACAGGGCACGGTCACAGATACGCAGTATTTT.

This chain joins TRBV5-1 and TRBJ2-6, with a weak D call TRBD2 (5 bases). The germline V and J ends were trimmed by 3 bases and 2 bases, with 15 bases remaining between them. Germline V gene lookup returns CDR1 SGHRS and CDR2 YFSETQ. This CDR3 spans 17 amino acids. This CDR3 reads CASSSKTRDAGANVLTF. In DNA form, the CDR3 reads TGCGCCAGCAGCTCGAAAACTAGGGATGCTGGGGCCAACGTCCTGACTTTC.

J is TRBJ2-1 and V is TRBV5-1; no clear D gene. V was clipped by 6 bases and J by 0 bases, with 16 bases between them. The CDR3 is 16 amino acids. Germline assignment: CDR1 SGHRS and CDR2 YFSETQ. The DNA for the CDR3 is TGCGCCAGCACTCCGGGTGGGTACACCTCCTACAATGAGCAGTTCTTC. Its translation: CASTPGGYTSYNEQFF.

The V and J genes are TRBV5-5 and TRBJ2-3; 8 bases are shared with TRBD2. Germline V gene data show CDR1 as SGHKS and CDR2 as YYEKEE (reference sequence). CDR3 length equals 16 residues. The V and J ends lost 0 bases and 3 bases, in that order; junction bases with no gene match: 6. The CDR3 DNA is TGTGCCAGCAGCTTGGACAGCGGGAGCGGGACAGATACGCAGTATTTT. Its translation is CASSLDSGSGTDTQYF.

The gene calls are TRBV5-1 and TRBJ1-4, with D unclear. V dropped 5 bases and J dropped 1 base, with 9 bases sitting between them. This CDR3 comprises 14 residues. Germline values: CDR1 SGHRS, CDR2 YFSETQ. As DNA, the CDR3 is TGCGCCAGCAGTTGGACTTTAACTAATGAAAAACTGTTTTTT. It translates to CASSWTLTNEKLFF.

CDR3 sequence reads: CASSVVGGGADTQYF. The CDR3 nucleotides are TGTGCCAGCAGCGTAGTAGGGGGCGGCGCAGATACGCAGTATTTT. The chain couples TRBV9 to TRBJ2-3; 7 bases line up with TRBD1. Looked up from germline, CDR1 is SGDLS and CDR2 is YYNGEE. V lost 0 bases to trimming and J lost 4 bases; unmatched junction nucleotides: 5. The CDR3 has 15 residues.

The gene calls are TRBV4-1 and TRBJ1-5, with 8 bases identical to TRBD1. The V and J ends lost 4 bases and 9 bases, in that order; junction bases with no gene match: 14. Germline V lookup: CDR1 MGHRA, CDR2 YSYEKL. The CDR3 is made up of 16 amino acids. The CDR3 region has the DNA TGCGCCAGCAGCCCATTAACACAGGGGGGTACTTGGCCCCAGCATTTT. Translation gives CASSPLTQGGTWPQHF.

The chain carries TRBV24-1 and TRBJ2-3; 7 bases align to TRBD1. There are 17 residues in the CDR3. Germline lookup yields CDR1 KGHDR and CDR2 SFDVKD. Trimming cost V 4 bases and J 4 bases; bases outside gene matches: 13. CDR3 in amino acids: CATSDRGRRGSADTQYF. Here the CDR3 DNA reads TGTGCCACCAGTGACCGCGGCCGCAGGGGGTCGGCAGATACGCAGTATTTT.

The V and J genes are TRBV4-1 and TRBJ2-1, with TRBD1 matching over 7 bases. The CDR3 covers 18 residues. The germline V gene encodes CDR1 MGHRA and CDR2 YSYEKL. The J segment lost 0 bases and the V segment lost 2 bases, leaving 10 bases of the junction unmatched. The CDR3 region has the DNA TGCGCCAGCAGCCAACCCAAAGGGGGCCTGAGCTCCTACAATGAGCAGTTCTTC. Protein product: CASSQPKGGLSSYNEQFF.

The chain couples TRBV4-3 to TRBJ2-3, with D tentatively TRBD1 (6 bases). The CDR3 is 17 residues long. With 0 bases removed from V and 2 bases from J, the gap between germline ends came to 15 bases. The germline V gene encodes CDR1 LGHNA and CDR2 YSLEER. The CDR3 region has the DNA TGCGCCAGCAGCCAAGATTGGCGACAGGCTTTCACAGATACGCAGTATTTT. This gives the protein CASSQDWRQAFTDTQYF.

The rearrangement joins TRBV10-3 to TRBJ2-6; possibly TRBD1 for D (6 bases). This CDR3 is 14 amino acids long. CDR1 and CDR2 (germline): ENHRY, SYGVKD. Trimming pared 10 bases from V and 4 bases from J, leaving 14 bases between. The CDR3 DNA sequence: TGTGCCACCATACAGGGATCCGGGGCCAACGTCCTGACTTTC. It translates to CATIQGSGANVLTF.

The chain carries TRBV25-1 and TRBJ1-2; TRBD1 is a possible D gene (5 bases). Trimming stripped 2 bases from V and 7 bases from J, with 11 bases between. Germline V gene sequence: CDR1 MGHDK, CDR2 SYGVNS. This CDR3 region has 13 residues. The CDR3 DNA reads TGTGCCAGCAGTGAAATATTGGGGGGTGGCTACACCTTC. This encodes CASSEILGGGYTF.

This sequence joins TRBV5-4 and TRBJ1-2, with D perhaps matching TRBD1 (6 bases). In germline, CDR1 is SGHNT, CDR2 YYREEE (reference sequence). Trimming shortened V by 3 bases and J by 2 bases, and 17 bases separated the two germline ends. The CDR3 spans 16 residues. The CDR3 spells CASSWGSGERNYGYTF. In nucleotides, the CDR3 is TGTGCCAGCAGCTGGGGGTCAGGGGAGAGGAACTATGGCTACACCTTC. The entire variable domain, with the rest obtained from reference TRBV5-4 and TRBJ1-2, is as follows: ETGVTQSPTHLIKTRGQQVTLRCSSQSGHNTVSWYQQALGQGPQFIFQYYREEENGRGNFPPRFSGLQFPNYSSELNVNALELDDSALYLCASSWGSGERNYGYTFGSGTRLTVV.